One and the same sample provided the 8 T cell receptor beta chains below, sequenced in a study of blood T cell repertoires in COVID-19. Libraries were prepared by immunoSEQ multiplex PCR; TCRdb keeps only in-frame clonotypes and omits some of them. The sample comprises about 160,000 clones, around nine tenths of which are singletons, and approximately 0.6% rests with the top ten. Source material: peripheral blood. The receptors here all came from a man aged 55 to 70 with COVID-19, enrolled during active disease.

DNA for the CDR3: TGTGCCAGCAGCCAAGAAAGCGTCGGGGCTAGCGGGGTAGATACGCAGTATTTT. Protein: CASSQESVGASGVDTQYF. The chain combines TRBV4-2 with TRBJ2-3; 9 bases map to TRBD2. This CDR3 region has 18 residues. J lost 5 bases, V lost 0 bases, and 12 bases had no gene match. Germline CDR1 is LGHNA and CDR2 is YNFKEQ.

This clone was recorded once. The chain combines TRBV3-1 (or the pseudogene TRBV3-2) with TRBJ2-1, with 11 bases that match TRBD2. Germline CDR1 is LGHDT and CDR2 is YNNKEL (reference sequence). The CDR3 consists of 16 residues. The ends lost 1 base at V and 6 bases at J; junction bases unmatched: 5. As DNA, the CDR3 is TGTGCCAGCAGCCAAGTGGGACTAGCGGAACCCAATGAGCAGTTCTTC. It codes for CASSQVGLAEPNEQFF.

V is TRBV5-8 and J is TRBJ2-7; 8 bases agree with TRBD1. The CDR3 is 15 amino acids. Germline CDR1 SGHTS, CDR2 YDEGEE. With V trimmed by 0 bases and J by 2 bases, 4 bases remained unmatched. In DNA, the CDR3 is TGTGCCAGCAGCTTGGTGGGACAGGACACCTACGAGCAGTACTTC. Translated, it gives CASSLVGQDTYEQYF.

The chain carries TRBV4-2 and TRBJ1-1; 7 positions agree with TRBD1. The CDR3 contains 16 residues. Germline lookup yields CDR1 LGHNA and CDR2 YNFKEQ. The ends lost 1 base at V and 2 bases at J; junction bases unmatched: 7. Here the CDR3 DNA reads TGTGCCAGCAGCCAAGGAACAGGGGTCCTAAACACTGAAGCTTTCTTT. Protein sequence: CASSQGTGVLNTEAFF.

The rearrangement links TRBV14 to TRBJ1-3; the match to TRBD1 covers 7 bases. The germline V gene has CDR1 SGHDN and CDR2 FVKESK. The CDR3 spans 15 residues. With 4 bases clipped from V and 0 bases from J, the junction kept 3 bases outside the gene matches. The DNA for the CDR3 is TGTGCCAGCAGCCGGGGACAGTTCTCTGGAAACACCATATATTTT. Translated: CASSRGQFSGNTIYF.

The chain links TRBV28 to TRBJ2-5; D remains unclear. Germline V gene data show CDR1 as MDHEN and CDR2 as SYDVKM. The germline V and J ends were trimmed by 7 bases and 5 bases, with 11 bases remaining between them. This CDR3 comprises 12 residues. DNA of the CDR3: TGTGCCAGCAACGCAGGAAGGGAGACCCAGTACTTC. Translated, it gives CASNAGRETQYF.

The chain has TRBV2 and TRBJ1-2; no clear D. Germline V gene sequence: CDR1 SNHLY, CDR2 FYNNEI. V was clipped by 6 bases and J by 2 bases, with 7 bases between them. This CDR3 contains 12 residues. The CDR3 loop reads CASSRENYGYTF. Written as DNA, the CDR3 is TGTGCCAGCAGCCGGGAGAACTATGGCTACACCTTC.

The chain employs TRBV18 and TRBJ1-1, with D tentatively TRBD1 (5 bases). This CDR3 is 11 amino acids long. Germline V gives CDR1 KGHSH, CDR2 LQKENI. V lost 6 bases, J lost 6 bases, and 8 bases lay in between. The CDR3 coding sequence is TGTGCCAGCTCTAGGGGTCCTGAAGCTTTCTTT. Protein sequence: CASSRGPEAFF.